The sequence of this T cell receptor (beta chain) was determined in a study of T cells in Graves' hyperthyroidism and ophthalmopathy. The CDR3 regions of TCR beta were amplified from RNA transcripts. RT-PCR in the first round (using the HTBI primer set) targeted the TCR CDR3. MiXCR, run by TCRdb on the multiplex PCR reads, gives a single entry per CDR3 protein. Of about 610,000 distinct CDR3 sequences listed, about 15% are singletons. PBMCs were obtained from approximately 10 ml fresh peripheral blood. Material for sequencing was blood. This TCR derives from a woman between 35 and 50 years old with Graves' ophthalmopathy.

The CDR3 loop is CASSLAQSLNTEAFF. The CDR3, as DNA: TGTGCCAGCAGTTTAGCACAATCTCTTAACACTGAAGCTTTCTTT. The rearrangement uses TRBV12-3 or TRBV12-4 and TRBJ1-1; D is uncertain. The CDR3 is 15 amino acids. V lost 0 bases, J lost 2 bases, and 10 bases lay in between.